This passage covers 9 T cell receptor beta chains from one sample sequenced in a study of T cells in Graves' hyperthyroidism and ophthalmopathy. Amplified TCR beta CDR3 regions derived from RNA transcripts. Carried out on the TCR CDR3, a first-round RT-PCR used the HTBI primer set. TCRdb recomputed calls from the multiplex PCR reads with MiXCR, one row per CDR3 protein. The top ten hold around 7.3% of the sample, which has around 600,000 distinct CDR3 sequences, 15% to 19% seen once. Material: blood. These receptor sequences come from a woman in her 30s with Graves' hyperthyroidism.

The sample holds a few counts of this clonotype. The chain carries TRBV20-1 and TRBJ2-1, with 7 bases identical to TRBD2. The CDR3 covers 14 residues. Trimming took 5 bases from V and 4 from J; bases not matched to a gene: 8. Looked up from germline, CDR1 is DFQATT and CDR2 is SNEGSKA (reference sequence). The CDR3 DNA is TGCAGTGCTGGTGCGGGAGTATTTTACAATGAGCAGTTCTTC. It yields the protein CSAGAGVFYNEQFF.

This clonotype has more than one count but fewer than ten. The J gene is TRBJ1-5, the V gene TRBV20-1, with D possibly matching TRBD1 (5 bases). This CDR3 has 16 amino acids. The V end lost 0 bases, the J end lost 2 bases, and 14 bases lay between the germline ends. Germline CDR1 and CDR2: DFQATT and SNEGSKA (reference sequence). The CDR3 nucleotides are TGCAGTGCTAGAGATCCCCAGGGTAGGGGCAATCAGCCCCAGCATTTT. This translates into CSARDPQGRGNQPQHF.

This clonotype was observed many times. The chain carries TRBV10-3 and TRBJ1-1; D is unclear. The CDR3 spans 13 residues. V dropped 4 bases and J dropped 3 bases, with 9 bases sitting between them. CDR1 and CDR2 (germline): ENHRY, SYGVKD. Written as DNA, the CDR3 is TGTGCCATCAGTGGGGGTTTGTACACTGAAGCTTTCTTT. It encodes CAISGGLYTEAFF.

In this sample, this clonotype turned up a few times. The V and J genes are TRBV12-3 or TRBV12-4 and TRBJ1-1, with no clear D. Trimming shortened V by 3 bases and J by 4 bases, and 15 bases separated the two germline ends. The CDR3 has 15 amino acids. This chain's CDR3 is CASSFERGMGTEAFF. In DNA form, the CDR3 reads TGTGCCAGCAGTTTTGAGCGGGGAATGGGCACTGAAGCTTTCTTT.

This clonotype has ten or more counts. The chain is built from TRBV7-9 and TRBJ1-2; possibly TRBD1 for D (5 bases). This CDR3 contains 13 residues. Per germline, CDR1 SEHNR and CDR2 FQNEAQ (reference sequence). Trimming stripped 1 base from V and 4 bases from J, with 7 bases between. The CDR3 loop is CASSLEGRYGYTF. In DNA form, the CDR3 reads TGTGCCAGCAGCTTAGAGGGGCGCTATGGCTACACCTTC. The whole variable domain, remainder taken from reference TRBV7-9 and TRBJ1-2, is DTGVSQNPRHKITKRGQNVTFRCDPISEHNRLYWYRQTLGQGPEFLTYFQNEAQLEKSRLLSDRFSAERPKGSFSTLEIQRTEQGDSAMYLCASSLEGRYGYTFGSGTRLTVV.

The chain carries TRBV6-1 and TRBJ2-2, with TRBD2 matching 11 bases. CDR3 size: 16 residues. Germline CDR1 and CDR2: MNHNS and SASEGT. Trimming removed 6 bases from V and 6 bases from J; junction bases left unmatched: 9. In DNA, the CDR3 is TGTGCCAGCAGCCCTATAGCGGGAGGGCCCCCCGGGGAGCTGTTTTTT. Protein product: CASSPIAGGPPGELFF.

This clonotype has a count of ten or more. The rearrangement joins TRBV6-1 to TRBJ2-3, with D possibly being TRBD2 (7 bases). The CDR3 extends over 14 amino acids. CDR1 and CDR2 from the germline V gene are MNHNS and SASEGT. Trimming left V 8 bases short and J 4 bases short, with 16 bases between. CDR3 sequence reads: CASGGAGVADTQYF. CDR3 nucleotide sequence: TGTGCCAGCGGGGGGGCGGGAGTGGCAGATACGCAGTATTTT.

The chain recombines TRBV28 with TRBJ2-7; 11 bases fit TRBD1. CDR3 length: 13 residues. CDR1 is MDHEN and CDR2 is SYDVKM in the germline V gene. V gave up 6 bases and J gave up 5 bases; unmatched junction bases: 3. As DNA, the CDR3 is TGTGCCAGCAGGGGACAGGGGGTCCACGAGCAGTACTTC. Translating gives CASRGQGVHEQYF.

This clonotype showed up just a few times. The chain recombines TRBV6-1 with TRBJ1-5; no reliable D call. Looked up from germline, CDR1 is MNHNS and CDR2 is SASEGT. The CDR3 consists of 12 residues. V lost 6 bases and J 7 bases, leaving 10 bases between the germline ends. CDR3 loop: CASREVGQPQHF. The CDR3 bases are TGTGCCAGCAGGGAGGTCGGCCAGCCCCAGCATTTT.